The 24 T cell receptor beta chains presented below share a single source sample, sequenced in a study of T cell responses to AZD1222 COVID-19 vaccine. The data were produced by immunoSEQ multiplex PCR, yet TCRdb's version contains in-frame clones alone and is incomplete. The sample lists about 120,000 clones, approximately 90% occurring once. Sequencing used peripheral blood, obtained on day 0 of AZD1222 vaccination. The receptors here all came from an adult in good health.

The rearrangement uses TRBV19 and TRBJ1-5; perhaps TRBD1 as D (5 bases). Germline V gene data show CDR1 as LNHDA and CDR2 as SQIVND (reference sequence). The CDR3 has 17 residues. The germline V and J ends were trimmed by 2 bases and 2 bases, with 16 bases remaining between them. This CDR3 is CASSITGSRGGNQPQHF. The CDR3 DNA sequence: TGTGCCAGTAGTATAACCGGTAGTAGGGGTGGCAATCAGCCCCAGCATTTT.

V is TRBV7-9 and J is TRBJ1-1, with 12 bases fitting TRBD1. Per the germline V gene, CDR1 is SEHNR and CDR2 is FQNEAQ (reference sequence). The length of the CDR3 is 17 residues. V lost 3 bases and J lost 5; bases outside the gene matches: 10. For the CDR3, the DNA is TGTGCCAGCAGCTTTATCCCCCGGGACAGGGGGCGGACTGAAGCTTTCTTT. The encoded protein is CASSFIPRDRGRTEAFF. The full variable domain, its missing parts supplied by reference TRBV7-9 and TRBJ1-1, is DTGVSQNPRHKITKRGQNVTFRCDPISEHNRLYWYRQTLGQGPEFLTYFQNEAQLEKSRLLSDRFSAERPKGSFSTLEIQRTEQGDSAMYLCASSFIPRDRGRTEAFFGQGTRLTVV.

In this sample, this clone turned up a few times. In DNA, the CDR3 is TGTGCCAGCAGTCCGGACGGAAGCTATGGCTACACCTTC. Protein product: CASSPDGSYGYTF. J is TRBJ1-2 and V is TRBV12-3 or TRBV12-4, with D uncertain. This CDR3 has 13 residues. The V gene lost 5 bases and the J gene lost 4 bases, with 11 bases spanning the gap.

The chain links TRBV4-2 to TRBJ1-1; 8 bases are a match to TRBD1. V gave up 5 bases and J gave up 3 bases; unmatched junction bases: 5. The CDR3 is 14 amino acids. Germline CDR1 LGHNA, CDR2 YNFKEQ. CDR3 sequence: CASSKDRADTEAFF. CDR3 nucleotides: TGTGCCAGCAGCAAGGACAGGGCGGACACTGAAGCTTTCTTT.

The chain recombines TRBV27 with TRBJ2-7, with TRBD1 identical over 8 bases. Germline V gene lookup returns CDR1 MNHEY and CDR2 SMNVEV (reference sequence). This CDR3 has 15 residues. Germline trimming cut 6 bases from V and 0 bases from J; bases unmatched to any gene: 7. In DNA, the CDR3 is TGTGCCAGCAGGATAACAGGGGGTAGCTCCTACGAGCAGTACTTC. Protein: CASRITGGSSYEQYF.

The V and J genes are TRBV19 and TRBJ2-1; TRBD2 agrees at 12 bases. After removal of 10 bases from V and 3 bases from J, the junction contained 10 bases not matched to a gene. The CDR3 totals 16 residues. Germline CDR1 LNHDA, CDR2 SQIVND (reference sequence). CDR3 residues: CATSRLAGAGYNEQFF. In nucleotides, the CDR3 is TGTGCCACCTCCCGACTAGCGGGAGCCGGCTACAATGAGCAGTTCTTC.

A remark on this clone: Compared with germline, one end of the junction differs, possibly owing to a read error. The chain links TRBV6-2 or TRBV6-3 to TRBJ2-2; D uncertain. The CDR3 runs 14 residues. Germline V gene sequence: CDR1 MNHEY, CDR2 SVGEGT. CDR3 amino acids: CASSPTSNTGELFF. DNA of the CDR3: TGTGCCAGCAGCCCCACATCAAACACCGGAGAGCTGTTTTTT.

This clone came up once. The V call is TRBV4-1, the J call TRBJ2-1, with 10 positions matching TRBD2. The CDR3 is made up of 17 amino acids. Germline assignment: CDR1 MGHRA and CDR2 YSYEKL. V shed 4 bases and J 3 bases; nucleotides not matched to a gene: 9. CDR3 protein: CASSLAPLAGYYNEQFF. CDR3 in DNA: TGCGCCAGCAGCCTCGCCCCACTAGCGGGATACTACAATGAGCAGTTCTTC.

The table lists this clone with a count of one. The gene calls are TRBV2 and TRBJ1-4, with D possibly being TRBD1 (6 bases). V lost 10 bases, J lost 10 bases, and 16 bases lay in between. CDR3 size: 12 residues. Germline V gene data show CDR1 as SNHLY and CDR2 as FYNNEI. The DNA of the CDR3 is TGTGCCACCCAGGGTCCAGGGGTAAAACTGTTTTTT. Protein product: CATQGPGVKLFF. Combining the CDR3 with reference TRBV2 and TRBJ1-4 gives the whole variable domain EPEVTQTPSHQVTQMGQEVILRCVPISNHLYFYWYRQILGQKVEFLVSFYNNEISEKSEIFDDQFSVERPDGSNFTLKIRSTKLEDSAMYFCATQGPGVKLFFGSGTQLSVL.

This chain joins TRBV5-1 and TRBJ2-5; 7 nucleotides line up with TRBD1. Germline V gene sequence: CDR1 SGHRS, CDR2 YFSETQ. V shed 4 bases, J shed 5 bases, and the junction held 8 bases outside the gene matches. The CDR3 runs 14 residues. In nucleotides, the CDR3 is TGCGCCAGCAGCCCGGGACAGCCCTGGGAGACCCAGTACTTC. Its translation: CASSPGQPWETQYF. The full variable domain, its missing parts supplied by reference TRBV5-1 and TRBJ2-5, is KAGVTQTPRYLIKTRGQQVTLSCSPISGHRSVSWYQQTPGQGLQFLFEYFSETQRNKGNFPGRFSGRQFSNSRSEMNVSTLELGDSALYLCASSPGQPWETQYFGPGTRLLVL.

V usage is TRBV29-1 and J usage is TRBJ1-5; D gene ambiguous. Trimming stripped 7 bases from V and 9 bases from J, with 16 bases between. In germline, CDR1 is SQVTM, CDR2 ANQGSEA. The CDR3 is made up of 12 amino acids. CDR3 DNA: TGCAGCGCTTGGAGTGGCTCCGGGCCCCAGCATTTT. Translated: CSAWSGSGPQHF.

The chain carries TRBV15 and TRBJ2-1; D possibly corresponds to TRBD2 (6 bases). CDR3 length equals 16 residues. V lost 1 base and J 7 bases, leaving 17 bases between the germline ends. Germline values: CDR1 LNHNV, CDR2 YYDKDF (reference sequence). Written as DNA, the CDR3 is TGTGCCACCAGCAGAGCAAGGACAACTAGCAGTAATGAGCAGTTCTTC. Protein: CATSRARTTSSNEQFF.

The CDR3 sequence: CASKRGNQPQHF. The DNA for the CDR3 is TGTGCCAGCAAGAGGGGCAATCAGCCCCAGCATTTT. The rearrangement links TRBV6-5 to TRBJ1-5; D remains unclear. Trimming took 7 bases from V and 2 from J, leaving 6 bases between them. The CDR3 spans 12 residues. CDR1 is MNHEY and CDR2 is SVGAGI in the germline V gene.

The rearrangement uses TRBV3-1 (or the pseudogene TRBV3-2) and TRBJ1-2; 10 nucleotides line up with TRBD1. This CDR3 contains 13 residues. Trimming at V came to 4 bases and at J to 4 bases, leaving 0 bases not matched to a gene. Germline V gene lookup returns CDR1 LGHDT and CDR2 YNNKEL (reference sequence). CDR3 bases: TGTGCCAGCAGCCGGACAGGGGGCTATGGCTACACCTTC. This gives the protein CASSRTGGYGYTF.

This rearrangement joins TRBV5-5 to TRBJ1-4; 7 nucleotides agree with TRBD1. The trim removed 3 bases at V and 11 bases at J, leaving 13 bases unmatched. Per germline, CDR1 SGHKS and CDR2 YYEKEE (reference sequence). The CDR3 is 15 residues long. The CDR3 nucleotides are TGTGCCAGCAGCTCGGGCGGACAGGATAGACTGAAACTGTTTTTT. Translated, it gives CASSSGGQDRLKLFF.

The chain has TRBV29-1 and TRBJ2-1; D not certain. Trimming shortened V by 2 bases and J by 5 bases, and 7 bases separated the two germline ends. The CDR3 sequence is 12 residues long. CDR1 is SQVTM and CDR2 is ANQGSEA in the germline V gene. Here the CDR3 reads CSVESRDNEQFF. Here the CDR3 DNA reads TGCAGCGTTGAATCCCGGGACAATGAGCAGTTCTTC.

This rearrangement joins TRBV7-9 to TRBJ2-3, with no clear D. V gave up 5 bases and J gave up 0 bases, with 12 bases separating them. The CDR3 totals 15 residues. Germline V gives CDR1 SEHNR, CDR2 FQNEAQ (reference sequence). The CDR3 sequence is CASSRLDRSTDTQYF. Written as DNA, the CDR3 is TGTGCCAGCAGCCGACTGGATAGAAGCACAGATACGCAGTATTTT.

For this clone: At one end the junction does not follow the germline gene, possibly because of a read error. The CDR3 region is CASSPRLAGGPFDF. DNA for the CDR3: TGTGCCAGCAGTCCGCGACTAGCGGGAGGGCCTTTTGACTTC. V usage is TRBV6-6 and J usage is TRBJ2-7; 14 bases align to TRBD2. The germline CDR1 and CDR2 sequences are MNHNY and SVGAGI (reference sequence). This CDR3 is built from 14 residues.

The rearrangement joins TRBV19 to TRBJ1-1; D is undetermined. Germline values: CDR1 LNHDA, CDR2 SQIVND (reference sequence). CDR3 length equals 13 residues. V lost 3 bases to trimming and J lost 1 base, with 6 bases between them. Here the CDR3 reads CASSMKRNTEAFF. The CDR3 DNA reads TGTGCCAGTAGTATGAAAAGGAACACTGAAGCTTTCTTT.

The chain couples TRBV10-3 to TRBJ1-1; 9 bases are a match to TRBD1. With V trimmed by 6 bases and J by 3 bases, 14 bases remained unmatched. CDR1 is ENHRY and CDR2 is SYGVKD in the germline V gene. The CDR3 extends over 17 amino acids. As DNA, the CDR3 is TGTGCCATCAGGCCGGGACAGGGCGGCGGGAGGGACACTGAAGCTTTCTTT. It is translated as CAIRPGQGGGRDTEAFF.

The chain employs TRBV30 and TRBJ2-1; 9 bases fit TRBD2. The CDR3 extends over 14 amino acids. V lost 3 bases to trimming and J lost 7 bases; unmatched junction nucleotides: 7. The V gene's germline CDR1 is GTSNPN and CDR2 SVGIG (reference sequence). In DNA form, the CDR3 reads TGTGCCTGGAGGGGTTTAGCGGGAGCGAATGAGCAGTTCTTC. Amino acids: CAWRGLAGANEQFF.

V gene TRBV24-1 combines with J gene TRBJ2-1; D not resolved. The V end was cut by 4 bases, the J end by 0 bases, with 15 bases between. The CDR3 consists of 17 residues. Germline CDR1 and CDR2: KGHDR and SFDVKD. This CDR3 reads CATSERWASSSYNEQFF. The DNA of the CDR3 is TGTGCCACCAGTGAGAGATGGGCGTCGAGCTCCTACAATGAGCAGTTCTTC.

The chain carries TRBV7-2 and TRBJ2-7; no clear D gene. CDR1 and CDR2 from the germline V gene are SGHTA and FQGNSA. The CDR3 length is 14 residues. Between the trimmed V and J ends, which lost 3 bases and 0 bases, there was a span of 9 bases. The CDR3 nucleotides read TGTGCCAGCAGCTTCGGGCCCAGCTCCTACGAGCAGTACTTC. Its protein product is CASSFGPSSYEQYF.

This chain joins TRBV12-3 or TRBV12-4 and TRBJ1-2; 8 bases map to TRBD1. This CDR3 is built from 12 residues. After removal of 3 bases from V and 7 bases from J, the junction contained 1 base not matched to a gene. In DNA, the CDR3 is TGTGCCAGCAGTTTGGACAGGGCTGGCTACACCTTC. Its translation is CASSLDRAGYTF.